This paragraph reports one TCR beta chain. These data originate in a study of blood T cell repertoires in COVID-19. The ends lost 0 bases at V and 1 base at J; junction bases unmatched: 3. The CDR3 consists of 16 residues. From germline, CDR1 is KGHSH and CDR2 LQKENI. This table comes from immunoSEQ multiplex PCR, and its TCRdb copy is limited to in-frame clones, with some not included. The sample yields about 180,000 clones, around 86% seen once. The receptor was derived from a man in his fifties with active or convalescent COVID-19. The chain employs TRBV18 and TRBJ2-7, with 10 bases matching TRBD2. The sample comprised peripheral blood. The CDR3 region is CASSPPSGGTSYEQYF. CDR3 DNA sequence: TGTGCCAGCTCACCACCTAGCGGGGGGACATCCTACGAGCAGTACTTC.